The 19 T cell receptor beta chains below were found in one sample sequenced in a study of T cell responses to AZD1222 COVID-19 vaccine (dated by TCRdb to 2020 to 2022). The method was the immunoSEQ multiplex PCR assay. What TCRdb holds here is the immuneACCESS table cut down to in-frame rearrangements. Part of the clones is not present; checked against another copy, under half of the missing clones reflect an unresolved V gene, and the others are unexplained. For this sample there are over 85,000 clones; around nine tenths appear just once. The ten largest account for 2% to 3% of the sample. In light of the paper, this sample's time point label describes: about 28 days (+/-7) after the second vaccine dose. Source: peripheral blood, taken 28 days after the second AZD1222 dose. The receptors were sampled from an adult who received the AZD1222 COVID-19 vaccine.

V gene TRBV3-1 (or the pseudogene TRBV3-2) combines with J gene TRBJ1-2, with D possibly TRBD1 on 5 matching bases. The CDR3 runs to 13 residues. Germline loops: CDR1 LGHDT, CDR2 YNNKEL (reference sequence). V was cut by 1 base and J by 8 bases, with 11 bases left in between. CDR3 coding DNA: TGTGCCAGCAGCCAAGCAGGGTTGGAGGGCTACACCTTC. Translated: CASSQAGLEGYTF.

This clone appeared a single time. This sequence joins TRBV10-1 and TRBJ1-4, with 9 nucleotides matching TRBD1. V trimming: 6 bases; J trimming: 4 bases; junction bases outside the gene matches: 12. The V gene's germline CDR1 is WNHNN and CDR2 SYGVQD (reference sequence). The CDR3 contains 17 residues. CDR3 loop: CASSPPRDRAGNEKLFF. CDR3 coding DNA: TGCGCCAGCAGCCCCCCCCGGGACAGGGCAGGTAATGAAAAACTGTTTTTT.

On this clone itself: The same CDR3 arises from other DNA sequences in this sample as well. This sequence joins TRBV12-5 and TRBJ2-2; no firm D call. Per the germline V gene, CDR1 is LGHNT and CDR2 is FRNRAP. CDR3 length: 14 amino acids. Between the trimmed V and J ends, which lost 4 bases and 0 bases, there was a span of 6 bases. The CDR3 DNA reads TGTGCTAGTGGTTCTGGCGCGAACACCGGGGAGCTGTTTTTT. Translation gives CASGSGANTGELFF. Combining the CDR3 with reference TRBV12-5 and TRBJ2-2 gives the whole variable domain DARVTQTPRHKVTEMGQEVTMRCQPILGHNTVFWYRQTMMQGLELLAYFRNRAPLDDSGMPKDRFSAEMPDATLATLKIQPSEPRDSAVYFCASGSGANTGELFFGEGSRLTVL.

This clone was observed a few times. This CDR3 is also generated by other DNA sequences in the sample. CDR3 nucleotide sequence: TGTGCCAGCAGCCCATTGGGCCCCACAGATACGCAGTATTTT. Encoded protein: CASSPLGPTDTQYF. The genes are TRBV11-2 and TRBJ2-3, with D uncertain. V shed 5 bases and J shed 2 bases, with 11 bases lying between them. CDR3 length: 14 amino acids. In germline, CDR1 is SGHAT, CDR2 FQNNGV.

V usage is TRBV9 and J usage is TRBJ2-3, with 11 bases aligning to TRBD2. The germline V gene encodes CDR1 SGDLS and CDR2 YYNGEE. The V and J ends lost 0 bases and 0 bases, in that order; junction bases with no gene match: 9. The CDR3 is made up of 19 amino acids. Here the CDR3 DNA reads TGTGCCAGCAGCGTAGATCCGAGACTAGCGGGGTCTAGCACAGATACGCAGTATTTT. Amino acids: CASSVDPRLAGSSTDTQYF.

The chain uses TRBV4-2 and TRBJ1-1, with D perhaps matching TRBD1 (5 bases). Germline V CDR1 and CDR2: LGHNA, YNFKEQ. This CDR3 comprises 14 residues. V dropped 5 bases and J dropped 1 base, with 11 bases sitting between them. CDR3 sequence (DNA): TGTGCCAGCAGCTACGGACATTCGAACACTGAAGCTTTCTTT. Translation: CASSYGHSNTEAFF.

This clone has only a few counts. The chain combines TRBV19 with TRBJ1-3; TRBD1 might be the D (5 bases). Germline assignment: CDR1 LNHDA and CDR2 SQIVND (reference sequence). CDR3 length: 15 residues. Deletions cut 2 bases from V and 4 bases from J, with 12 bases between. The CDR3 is CASSILGQGGNTIYF. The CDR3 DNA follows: TGTGCCAGTAGTATACTCGGCCAGGGCGGAAACACCATATATTTT.

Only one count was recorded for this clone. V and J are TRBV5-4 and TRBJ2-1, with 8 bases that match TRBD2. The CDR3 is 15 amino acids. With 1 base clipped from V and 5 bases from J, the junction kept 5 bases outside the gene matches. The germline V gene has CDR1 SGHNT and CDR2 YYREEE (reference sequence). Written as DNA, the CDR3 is TGTGCCAGCAGCTTGCGGCGGGGGGTTAACAATGAGCAGTTCTTC. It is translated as CASSLRRGVNNEQFF.

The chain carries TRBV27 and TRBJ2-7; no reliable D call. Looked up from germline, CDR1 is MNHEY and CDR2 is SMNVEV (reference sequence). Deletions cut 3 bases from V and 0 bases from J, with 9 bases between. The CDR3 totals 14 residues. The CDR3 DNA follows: TGTGCCAGCAGTTTCAAGGCCCACTCCTACGAGCAGTACTTC. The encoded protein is CASSFKAHSYEQYF.

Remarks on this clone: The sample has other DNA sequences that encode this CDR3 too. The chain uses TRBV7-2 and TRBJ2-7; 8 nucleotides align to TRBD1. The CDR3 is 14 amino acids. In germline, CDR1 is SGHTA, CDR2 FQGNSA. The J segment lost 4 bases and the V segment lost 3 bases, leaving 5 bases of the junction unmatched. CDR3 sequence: CASSLAGGAYEQYF. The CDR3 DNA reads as TGTGCCAGCAGCTTGGCAGGGGGCGCTTACGAGCAGTACTTC. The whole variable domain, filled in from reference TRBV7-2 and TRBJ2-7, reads GAGVSQSPSNKVTEKGKDVELRCDPISGHTALYWYRQSLGQGLEFLIYFQGNSAPDKSGLPSDRFSAERTGGSVSTLTIQRTQQEDSAVYLCASSLAGGAYEQYFGPGTRLTVT.

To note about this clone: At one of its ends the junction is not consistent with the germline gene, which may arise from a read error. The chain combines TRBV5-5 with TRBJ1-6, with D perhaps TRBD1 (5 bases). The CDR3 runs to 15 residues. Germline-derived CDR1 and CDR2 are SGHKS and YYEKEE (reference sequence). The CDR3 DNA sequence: TGTGCCAGCTGCTTGAGGGAAGGGGTGAGCTCACCCCTCCACTTT. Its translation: CASCLREGVSSPLHF.

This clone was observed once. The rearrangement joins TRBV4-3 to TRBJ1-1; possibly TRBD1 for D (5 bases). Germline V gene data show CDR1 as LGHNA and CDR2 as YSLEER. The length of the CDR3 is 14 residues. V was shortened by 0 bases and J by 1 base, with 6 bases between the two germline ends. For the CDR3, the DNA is TGCGCCAGCAGCCAAGATGGGGCGAACACTGAAGCTTTCTTT. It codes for CASSQDGANTEAFF.

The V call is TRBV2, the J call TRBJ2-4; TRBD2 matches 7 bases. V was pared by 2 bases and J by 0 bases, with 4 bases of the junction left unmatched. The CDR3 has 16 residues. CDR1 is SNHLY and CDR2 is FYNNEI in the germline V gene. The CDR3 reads CASSERWGGAKNIQYF. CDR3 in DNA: TGTGCCAGCAGTGAAAGGTGGGGGGGAGCCAAAAACATTCAGTACTTC.

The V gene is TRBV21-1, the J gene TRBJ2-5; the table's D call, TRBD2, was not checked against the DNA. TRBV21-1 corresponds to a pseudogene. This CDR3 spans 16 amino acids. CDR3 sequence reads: CASSTRTSGVQETQYF. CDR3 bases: TGTGCCAGCAGCACCCGGACTAGCGGGGTCCAAGAGACCCAGTACTTC.

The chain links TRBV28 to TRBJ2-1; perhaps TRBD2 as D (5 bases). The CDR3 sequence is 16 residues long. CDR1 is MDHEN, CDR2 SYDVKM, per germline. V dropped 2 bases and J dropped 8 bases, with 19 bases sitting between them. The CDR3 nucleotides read TGTGCCAGCAGTTTAGCAGTGCCTTACGAGGGCGATGAGCAGTTCTTC. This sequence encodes CASSLAVPYEGDEQFF.

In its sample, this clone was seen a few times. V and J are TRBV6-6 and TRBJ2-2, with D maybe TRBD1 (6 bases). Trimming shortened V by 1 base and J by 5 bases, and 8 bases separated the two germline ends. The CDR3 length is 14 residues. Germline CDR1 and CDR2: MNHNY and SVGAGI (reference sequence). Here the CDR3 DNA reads TGTGCCAGCAGTTACTTCCAGGGGACCGGGGAGCTGTTTTTT. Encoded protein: CASSYFQGTGELFF.

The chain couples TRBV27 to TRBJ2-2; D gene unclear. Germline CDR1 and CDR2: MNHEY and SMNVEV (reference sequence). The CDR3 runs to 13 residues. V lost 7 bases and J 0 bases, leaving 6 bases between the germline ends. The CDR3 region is CASTGTNTGELFF. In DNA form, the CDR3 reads TGTGCCAGCACAGGCACGAACACCGGGGAGCTGTTTTTT.

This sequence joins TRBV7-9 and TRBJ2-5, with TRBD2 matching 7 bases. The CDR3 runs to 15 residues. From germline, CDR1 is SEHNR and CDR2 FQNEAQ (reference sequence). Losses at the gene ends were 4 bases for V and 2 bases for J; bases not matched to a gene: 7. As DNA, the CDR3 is TGTGCCAGCAGCTCGGGGGGAGGACGGCAAGAGACCCAGTACTTC. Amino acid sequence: CASSSGGGRQETQYF.

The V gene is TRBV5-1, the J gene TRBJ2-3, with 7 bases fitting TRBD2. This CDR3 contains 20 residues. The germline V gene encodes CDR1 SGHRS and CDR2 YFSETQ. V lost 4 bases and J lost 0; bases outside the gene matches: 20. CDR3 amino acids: CASSRVAGDARGDSTDTQYF. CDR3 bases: TGCGCCAGCAGCCGCGTGGCGGGGGACGCCCGAGGGGATAGCACAGATACGCAGTATTTT.